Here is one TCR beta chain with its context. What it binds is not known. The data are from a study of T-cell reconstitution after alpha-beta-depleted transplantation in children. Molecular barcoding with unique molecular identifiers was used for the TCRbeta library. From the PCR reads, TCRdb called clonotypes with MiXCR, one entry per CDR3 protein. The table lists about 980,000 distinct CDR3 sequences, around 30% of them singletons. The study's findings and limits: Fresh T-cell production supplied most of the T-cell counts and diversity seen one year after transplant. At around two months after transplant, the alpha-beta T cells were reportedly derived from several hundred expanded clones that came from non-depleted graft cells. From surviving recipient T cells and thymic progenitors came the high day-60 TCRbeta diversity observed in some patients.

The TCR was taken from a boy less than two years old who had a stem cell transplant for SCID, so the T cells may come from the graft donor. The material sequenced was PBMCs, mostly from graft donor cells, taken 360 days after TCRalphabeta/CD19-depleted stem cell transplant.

CDR3 sequence (DNA): TGTGCCAGCAGTTACTACGCGGGTCCCTCCTACAATGAGCAGTTCTTC. Amino acid sequence: CASSYYAGPSYNEQFF. This chain links TRBV6-5 with TRBJ2-1; the D gene is possibly TRBD2 (5 bases). Germline V gene sequence: CDR1 MNHEY, CDR2 SVGAGI. This CDR3 has 16 residues. V gave up 1 base and J gave up 0 bases, with 10 bases separating them.